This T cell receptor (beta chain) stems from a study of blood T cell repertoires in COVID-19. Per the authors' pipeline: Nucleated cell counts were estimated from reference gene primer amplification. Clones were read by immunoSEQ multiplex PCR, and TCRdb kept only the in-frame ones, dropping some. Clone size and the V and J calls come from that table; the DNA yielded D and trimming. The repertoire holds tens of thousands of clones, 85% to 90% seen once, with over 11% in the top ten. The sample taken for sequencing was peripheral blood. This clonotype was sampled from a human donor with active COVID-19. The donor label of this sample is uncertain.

This CDR3 is CASSSQVGGILYEQYF. In DNA form, the CDR3 reads TGTGCCAGCAGCTCCCAGGTCGGGGGGATCCTCTACGAGCAGTACTTC. J is TRBJ2-7 and V is TRBV7-2, with TRBD2 identical over 7 bases. The germline V gene encodes CDR1 SGHTA and CDR2 FQGNSA. The CDR3 runs 16 residues. With 4 bases clipped from V and 3 bases from J, the junction kept 12 bases outside the gene matches.